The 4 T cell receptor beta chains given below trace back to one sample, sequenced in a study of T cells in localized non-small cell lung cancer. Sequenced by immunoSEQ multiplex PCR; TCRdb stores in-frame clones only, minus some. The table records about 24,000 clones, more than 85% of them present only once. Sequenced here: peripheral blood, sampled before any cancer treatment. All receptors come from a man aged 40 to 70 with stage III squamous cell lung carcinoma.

CDR3 region: CASSPRTGWDEQYF. The CDR3 DNA is TGTGCCAGCAGCCCCCGGACAGGGTGGGACGAGCAGTACTTC. The rearrangement links TRBV6-6 to TRBJ2-7; 8 bases line up with TRBD1. The CDR3 runs to 14 residues. V was pared by 6 bases and J by 5 bases, with 9 bases of the junction left unmatched. The germline V gene encodes CDR1 MNHNY and CDR2 SVGAGI (reference sequence).

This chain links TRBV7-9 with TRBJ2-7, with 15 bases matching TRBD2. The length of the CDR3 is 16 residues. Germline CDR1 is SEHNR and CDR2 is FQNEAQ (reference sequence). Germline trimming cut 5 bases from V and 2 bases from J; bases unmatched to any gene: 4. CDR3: CASSTGLAGGTYEQYF. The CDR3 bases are TGTGCCAGCAGCACGGGACTAGCGGGAGGTACCTACGAGCAGTACTTC.

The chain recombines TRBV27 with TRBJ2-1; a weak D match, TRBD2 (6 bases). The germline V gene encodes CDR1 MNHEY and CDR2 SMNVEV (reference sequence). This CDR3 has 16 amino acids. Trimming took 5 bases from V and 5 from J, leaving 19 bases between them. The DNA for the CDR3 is TGTGCCAGCAGTCGGGGAGGACACAGTATTAACAATGAGCAGTTCTTC. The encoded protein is CASSRGGHSINNEQFF.

Here the CDR3 reads CASSQNGGGTNTGELFF. For the CDR3, the DNA is TGCGCCAGCAGCCAGAATGGCGGGGGGACGAACACCGGGGAGCTGTTTTTT. The chain carries TRBV4-3 and TRBJ2-2; the match to TRBD2 covers 8 bases. Germline CDR1 and CDR2: LGHNA and YSLEER. Trimming took 3 bases from V and 0 from J; bases not matched to a gene: 6. The CDR3 extends over 17 amino acids.